The 9 T cell receptor beta chains given below trace back to one sample, sequenced in a study of cytomegalovirus exposure and HLA in healthy donors. Produced via immunoSEQ multiplex PCR; TCRdb's table is partial and in-frame only. The sample consists of approximately 160,000 clones, almost 85% of them appearing once. The sample taken for sequencing was PBMCs. Source of these receptors: a man aged 25 to 40 in good health and CMV-seropositive.

This chain links TRBV15 with TRBJ1-6; 9 nucleotides align to TRBD1. The CDR3 spans 14 residues. Germline CDR1 and CDR2: LNHNV and YYDKDF (reference sequence). V lost 3 bases to trimming and J lost 10 bases; unmatched junction nucleotides: 4. DNA for the CDR3: TGTGCCACCAGCAGGGGACAGGGAGACTCACCCCTCCACTTT. The encoded protein is CATSRGQGDSPLHF.

CDR3 bases: TGTGCCAGCAGCTTATCCTTTTTCAGGGGGCTTTCCTACAATGAGCAGTTCTTC. Translated: CASSLSFFRGLSYNEQFF. The genes are TRBV11-2 and TRBJ2-1, with 8 positions matching TRBD1. J gave up 1 base and V 2 bases, and 10 bases lay outside the gene matches. This CDR3 has 18 amino acids. Germline V CDR1 and CDR2: SGHAT, FQNNGV.

V usage is TRBV6-5 and J usage is TRBJ2-2, with D possibly TRBD1 on 5 matching bases. This CDR3 contains 14 residues. The V gene's germline CDR1 is MNHEY and CDR2 SVGAGI. Trimming left V 3 bases short and J 7 bases short, with 12 bases between. CDR3: CASSYQGFHGELFF. The CDR3 DNA follows: TGTGCCAGCAGTTATCAGGGCTTCCACGGGGAGCTGTTTTTT.

The chain joins TRBV6-1 to TRBJ1-3; 7 bases align to TRBD1. CDR1 is MNHNS, CDR2 SASEGT, per germline. V dropped 4 bases and J dropped 5; count of bases not matched to a gene: 14. This CDR3 spans 17 amino acids. The CDR3 loop reads CASSAYRDRSMRNTIYF. CDR3 DNA: TGTGCCAGCAGTGCCTACCGGGACAGATCTATGAGAAACACCATATATTTT.

The chain employs TRBV6-5 and TRBJ1-3, with 9 bases that match TRBD1. Germline V gene sequence: CDR1 MNHEY, CDR2 SVGAGI. CDR3 length: 13 amino acids. V shed 7 bases and J 8 bases; nucleotides not matched to a gene: 6. CDR3 protein: CASIGQGLDTIYF. In nucleotides, the CDR3 is TGTGCCAGCATCGGACAGGGGTTGGACACCATATATTTT.

This sequence joins TRBV5-1 and TRBJ2-7; D is possibly TRBD1 (7 bases). Germline V gene lookup returns CDR1 SGHRS and CDR2 YFSETQ. V gave up 0 bases and J gave up 3 bases, with 16 bases separating them. The CDR3 spans 16 residues. The CDR3 DNA sequence: TGCGCCAGCAGCTTGGTTCGGGGGACAGTGGGCTACGAGCAGTACTTC. Amino acid sequence: CASSLVRGTVGYEQYF.

The chain employs TRBV29-1 and TRBJ2-7, with 8 bases lining up with TRBD2. Germline assignment: CDR1 SQVTM and CDR2 ANQGSEA. V was pared by 6 bases and J by 6 bases, with 13 bases of the junction left unmatched. This CDR3 has 14 residues. In DNA, the CDR3 is TGCAGCGTGTGGGGGATGAGCGGGAGTGGCGAGCAGTACTTC. This sequence encodes CSVWGMSGSGEQYF.

This clone occurred once. The chain couples TRBV4-1 to TRBJ2-1; D possibly corresponds to TRBD2 (5 bases). Germline CDR1 is MGHRA and CDR2 is YSYEKL. V gave up 0 bases and J gave up 9 bases, with 12 bases separating them. The CDR3 contains 14 residues. The chain's CDR3 is CASSQERAVIEQFF. DNA of the CDR3: TGCGCCAGCAGCCAAGAGAGGGCAGTCATTGAGCAGTTCTTC.

The gene calls are TRBV6-5 and TRBJ2-7, with TRBD2 identical over 8 bases. Germline CDR1 is MNHEY and CDR2 is SVGAGI. CDR3 length equals 14 residues. V lost 7 bases, J lost 2 bases, and 7 bases stayed unmatched. CDR3 protein: CASKQAGETYEQYF. The CDR3 DNA sequence: TGTGCCAGCAAGCAAGCGGGGGAAACCTACGAGCAGTACTTC.